This TCR beta chain was retrieved from a study of identical twins. TCRdb re-called the 5' RACE reads with MiXCR, one entry per CDR3 protein. The sample contains some 1,700,000 distinct CDR3 sequences, about 32% of which appear only once. CDR3 length: 13 residues. V dropped 5 bases and J dropped 4; count of bases not matched to a gene: 5. Germline lookup yields CDR1 SQVTM and CDR2 ANQGSEA. This sequence joins TRBV29-1 and TRBJ2-3; the match to TRBD1 covers 8 bases. The sequence was collected from a newborn girl in good health. Input material: cord blood. This chain's CDR3 is CSVSRGRADTQYF. The CDR3 DNA reads as TGCAGCGTTAGCAGGGGGCGGGCAGATACGCAGTATTTT.